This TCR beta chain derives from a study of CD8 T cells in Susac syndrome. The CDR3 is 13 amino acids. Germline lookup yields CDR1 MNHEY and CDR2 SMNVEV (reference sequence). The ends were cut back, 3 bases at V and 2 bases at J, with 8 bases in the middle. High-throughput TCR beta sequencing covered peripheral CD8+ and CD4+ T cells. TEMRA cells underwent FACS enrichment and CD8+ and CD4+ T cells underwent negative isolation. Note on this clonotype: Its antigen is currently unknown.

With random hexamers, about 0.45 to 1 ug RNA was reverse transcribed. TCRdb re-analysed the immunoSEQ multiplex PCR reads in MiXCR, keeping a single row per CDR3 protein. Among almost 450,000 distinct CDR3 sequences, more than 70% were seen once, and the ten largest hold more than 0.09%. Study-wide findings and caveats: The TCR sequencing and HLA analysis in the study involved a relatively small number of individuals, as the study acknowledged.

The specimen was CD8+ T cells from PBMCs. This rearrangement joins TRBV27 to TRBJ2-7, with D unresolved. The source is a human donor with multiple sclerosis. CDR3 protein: CASSFTETYEQYF. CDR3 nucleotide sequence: TGTGCCAGCAGTTTCACAGAGACCTACGAGCAGTACTTC.